The clone carrying this TCR beta chain came up a few times. Expressed TCRB transcripts were sequenced after all isolated RNA was converted to cDNA. Naive, central memory and regulatory T cell samples yielded roughly 3.6 million reads on average. Repertoires were generated with immunoSEQ multiplex PCR, while TCRdb's copy carries only in-frame clones and drops some. Here the sample spans 430,000 or so clones, roughly 10% being singletons. The data were taken from a study of beta chain features in type 1 diabetes. Between the trimmed V and J ends, which lost 3 bases and 7 bases, there was a span of 12 bases. The CDR3 sequence is 13 residues long. Germline V gene lookup returns CDR1 SQVTM and CDR2 ANQGSEA.

Sequencing was carried out using naive CD4+ T cells from blood. V gene TRBV29-1 combines with J gene TRBJ2-2; tentative D call: TRBD2 (5 bases). This sequence originates from a woman between 18 and 29 years old in good health. The CDR3 spells CSVERQAGGELFF. Here the CDR3 DNA reads TGCAGCGTTGAGAGGCAGGCGGGCGGGGAGCTGTTTTTT.